What follows describes a single T cell receptor (beta chain). Expressed TCRB transcripts were sequenced because the isolated RNA had all been reverse transcribed beforehand. Data came from immunoSEQ multiplex PCR; TCRdb stores just in-frame clones and leaves some out. The table lists 450,000 to 550,000 clones, roughly 30% of them singletons. The source of the sample is a study of beta chain features in type 1 diabetes. Germline values: CDR1 MGHDK, CDR2 SYGVNS. V was pared by 3 bases and J by 5 bases, with 9 bases of the junction left unmatched. CDR3 length: 16 amino acids. The chain has TRBV25-1 and TRBJ2-3, with 9 bases lining up with TRBD1. Sequenced sample: naive CD4+ T cells from blood. The source is a man between 18 and 29 years old in good health. The CDR3 sequence: CASSDGTGTWGDTQYF. CDR3 coding DNA: TGTGCCAGCAGTGATGGGACAGGGACTTGGGGAGATACGCAGTATTTT.